What follows are 6 T cell receptor beta chains derived from one specimen sequenced in a study of control samples from healthy donors and cancer patients. Only in-frame clones appear in the TCRdb table, and some are missing; sequencing was by immunoSEQ multiplex PCR. The sample lists some 120,000 clones; more than 80% were seen once. Sample: blood. These receptors were taken from a man aged 18 to 30 in good health.

This clone was counted once. The chain links TRBV18 to TRBJ1-1; no reliable D call. Trimming took 6 bases from V and 0 from J, leaving 17 bases between them. The CDR3 covers 16 residues. Germline V gives CDR1 KGHSH, CDR2 LQKENI. The CDR3 DNA reads TGTGCCAGCTCCCAGCACGACATGGGCATGAACACTGAAGCTTTCTTT. It codes for CASSQHDMGMNTEAFF.

The gene calls are TRBV6-2 or TRBV6-3 and TRBJ2-1; the match to TRBD2 covers 11 bases. The CDR3 totals 18 residues. Losses at the gene ends were 1 base for V and 5 bases for J; bases not matched to a gene: 10. In germline, CDR1 is MNHEY, CDR2 SVGEGT. In nucleotides, the CDR3 is TGTGCCAGCAGTTACTTGGAGCGGGGGACTAGCGGTCACAATGAGCAGTTCTTC. Its translation is CASSYLERGTSGHNEQFF.

The chain combines TRBV14 with TRBJ2-7; 10 positions agree with TRBD1. Germline assignment: CDR1 SGHDN and CDR2 FVKESK. V lost 1 base, J lost 4 bases, and 4 bases stayed unmatched. The CDR3 spans 15 residues. The CDR3, as DNA: TGTGCCAGCAGCCAAGGACAGGGGGCAGCGTACGAGCAGTACTTC. Protein sequence: CASSQGQGAAYEQYF.

This sequence joins TRBV19 and TRBJ2-1; 7 bases fit TRBD1. The germline V gene encodes CDR1 LNHDA and CDR2 SQIVND (reference sequence). V gave up 5 bases and J gave up 6 bases; unmatched junction bases: 16. The CDR3 runs 17 residues. CDR3 DNA sequence: TGTGCCAGTAGTGGGCTCTTTGCGGCCCACAGGGGCAATGAGCAGTTCTTC. This translates into CASSGLFAAHRGNEQFF. The full variable domain, rest sourced from reference TRBV19 and TRBJ2-1, is DGGITQSPKYLFRKEGQNVTLSCEQNLNHDAMYWYRQDPGQGLRLIYYSQIVNDFQKGDIAEGYSVSREKKESFPLTVTSAQKNPTAFYLCASSGLFAAHRGNEQFFGPGTRLTVL.

The chain recombines TRBV5-1 with TRBJ2-3; D call uncertain. The CDR3 is 12 amino acids. Germline assignment: CDR1 SGHRS and CDR2 YFSETQ. V was trimmed by 0 bases and J by 4 bases, leaving 3 bases between them. The CDR3 region is CASSLESDTQYF. The CDR3 nucleotides are TGCGCCAGCAGCTTGGAGTCAGATACGCAGTATTTT.

This chain uses TRBV11-3 with TRBJ1-1, with 8 nucleotides matching TRBD1. With 5 bases clipped from V and 10 bases from J, the junction kept 9 bases outside the gene matches. Germline V gives CDR1 SGHNT, CDR2 YENEEA. The length of the CDR3 is 13 residues. The CDR3, as DNA: TGTGCCAGCAGCCCCCTTGTAGGGACAGGAGCTTTCTTT. Residues: CASSPLVGTGAFF.